Presented here are 10 T cell receptor beta chains from one specimen sequenced in a study of blood T cell repertoires in COVID-19. Some clones are missing from TCRdb's copy, which holds only in-frame ones; the method was immunoSEQ multiplex PCR. This sample has 300,000 to 350,000 clones, with 75% to 90% found just once. Input material: peripheral blood. The source is a man in his late teens or twenties with active or convalescent COVID-19.

The V call is TRBV6-5, the J call TRBJ2-7; the match to TRBD1 covers 8 bases. With 7 bases clipped from V and 3 bases from J, the junction kept 8 bases outside the gene matches. CDR3 length equals 14 residues. The V gene's germline CDR1 is MNHEY and CDR2 SVGAGI. This CDR3 reads CASNLRQGRYEQYF. DNA for the CDR3: TGTGCCAGCAATTTACGACAGGGGCGCTACGAGCAGTACTTC.

The chain couples TRBV19 to TRBJ1-5, with D uncertain. V was cut by 3 bases and J by 0 bases, with 18 bases left in between. This CDR3 is 18 amino acids long. The V gene's germline CDR1 is LNHDA and CDR2 SQIVND (reference sequence). CDR3 sequence reads: CASSMGFGGTYSNQPQHF. The CDR3 DNA follows: TGTGCCAGTAGTATGGGATTCGGAGGAACCTATAGCAATCAGCCCCAGCATTTT. The entire variable domain, with the rest obtained from reference TRBV19 and TRBJ1-5, is as follows: DGGITQSPKYLFRKEGQNVTLSCEQNLNHDAMYWYRQDPGQGLRLIYYSQIVNDFQKGDIAEGYSVSREKKESFPLTVTSAQKNPTAFYLCASSMGFGGTYSNQPQHFGDGTRLSIL.

The V call is TRBV28, the J call TRBJ1-1, with unresolved D. Trimming took off 3 bases at V and 7 bases at J, with 12 bases between the two ends. Germline values: CDR1 MDHEN, CDR2 SYDVKM. The CDR3 spans 13 residues. CDR3 sequence reads: CASSFARTFEAFF. The CDR3 DNA reads as TGTGCCAGCAGTTTTGCGAGAACCTTTGAAGCTTTCTTT.

This clone has only a few counts. The chain is built from TRBV21-1 and TRBJ2-2; the table's TRBD2 call for D was not verified on the DNA. TRBV21-1 is flagged as a pseudogene. There are 15 residues in the CDR3. This CDR3 reads CASSSPGSNTGELFF. CDR3 coding DNA: TGTGCCAGCAGCTCCCCGGGGTCGAACACCGGGGAGCTGTTTTTT.

The chain recombines TRBV2 with TRBJ2-7; 9 bases map to TRBD2. CDR3 size: 15 residues. Germline loops: CDR1 SNHLY, CDR2 FYNNEI. Trimming removed 0 bases from V and 9 bases from J; junction bases left unmatched: 9. The DNA for the CDR3 is TGTGCCAGCAGTGAAGCGGAACAGGAGGGACTAGCGCAGTACTTC. It is translated as CASSEAEQEGLAQYF.

The rearrangement links TRBV11-2 to TRBJ1-3, with D possibly matching TRBD1 (5 bases). The length of the CDR3 is 16 residues. Germline CDR1 and CDR2: SGHAT and FQNNGV. V lost 1 base and J 3 bases, leaving 13 bases between the germline ends. DNA for the CDR3: TGTGCCAGCAGCTTAGCCCCGAAGGGGATTGGAAACACCATATATTTT. As protein: CASSLAPKGIGNTIYF.

The chain uses TRBV14 and TRBJ2-1; TRBD2 agrees at 10 bases. CDR3 length: 16 residues. CDR1 is SGHDN and CDR2 is FVKESK in the germline V gene. J lost 4 bases, V lost 2 bases, and 5 bases had no gene match. The CDR3 spells CASSQLGAGGYNEQFF. In nucleotides, the CDR3 is TGTGCCAGCAGCCAACTCGGAGCGGGAGGGTACAATGAGCAGTTCTTC.

This clone was seen a single time. The chain uses TRBV6-5 and TRBJ1-1; the D is unclear. Between the trimmed V and J ends, which lost 0 bases and 1 base, there was a span of 12 bases. Germline V CDR1 and CDR2: MNHEY, SVGAGI. The CDR3 has 16 residues. The CDR3 nucleotides are TGTGCCAGCAGTTACTCGGCCTTAACCCGGAACACTGAAGCTTTCTTT. It specifies CASSYSALTRNTEAFF.

The chain is built from TRBV4-2 and TRBJ2-7, with 14 bases aligning to TRBD2. The CDR3 consists of 17 residues. The V and J ends lost 2 bases and 3 bases, in that order; junction bases with no gene match: 6. Looked up from germline, CDR1 is LGHNA and CDR2 is YNFKEQ. CDR3 sequence reads: CASSQLPGLAGDYEQYF. The CDR3 DNA follows: TGTGCCAGCAGCCAACTTCCGGGACTAGCGGGGGACTACGAGCAGTACTTC.

V is TRBV7-8 and J is TRBJ1-6; unclear D gene. The CDR3 runs to 13 residues. Germline V CDR1 and CDR2: SGHVS, FQNEAQ. Trimming shortened V by 1 base and J by 7 bases, and 5 bases separated the two germline ends. CDR3 in amino acids: CASSLGQNSPLHF. The CDR3 nucleotides read TGTGCCAGCAGCTTAGGACAAAATTCACCCCTCCACTTT.